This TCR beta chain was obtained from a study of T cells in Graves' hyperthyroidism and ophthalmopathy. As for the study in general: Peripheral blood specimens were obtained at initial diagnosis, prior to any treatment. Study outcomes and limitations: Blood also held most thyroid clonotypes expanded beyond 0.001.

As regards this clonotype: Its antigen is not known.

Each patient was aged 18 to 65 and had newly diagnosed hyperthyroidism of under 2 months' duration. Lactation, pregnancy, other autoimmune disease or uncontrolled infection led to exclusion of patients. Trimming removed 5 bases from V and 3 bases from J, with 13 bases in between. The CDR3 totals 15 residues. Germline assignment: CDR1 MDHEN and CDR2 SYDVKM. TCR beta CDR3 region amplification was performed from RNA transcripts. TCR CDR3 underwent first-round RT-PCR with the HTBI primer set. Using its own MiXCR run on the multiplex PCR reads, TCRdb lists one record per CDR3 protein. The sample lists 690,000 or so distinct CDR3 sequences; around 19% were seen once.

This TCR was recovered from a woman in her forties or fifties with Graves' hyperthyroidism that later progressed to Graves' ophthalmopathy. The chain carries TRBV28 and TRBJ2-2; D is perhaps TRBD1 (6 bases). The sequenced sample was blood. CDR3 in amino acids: CASSVLAGDTGELFF. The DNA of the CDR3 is TGTGCCAGCAGTGTTCTGGCAGGGGACACCGGGGAGCTGTTTTTT.